This T cell receptor (beta chain) is from a study of a mutant IDH1 vaccine in newly diagnosed glioma. The V and J ends lost 0 bases and 3 bases respectively, with 24 bases between them. The CDR3 has 19 residues. CDR1 is LNHDA, CDR2 SQIVND, per germline (reference sequence). Using immunoSEQ multiplex PCR, the repertoire was profiled, and TCRdb retains in-frame clones only, with some absent. The repertoire consists of about 44,000 clones, with approximately 89% occurring once and the leading ten covering 3% to 4.5%. Time point noted: week 23, last vaccination. Each dose delivered 300 ug of mutant IDH1 20-mer peptide subcutaneously with imiquimod. As to this clone: Antigen unknown.

This rearrangement joins TRBV19 to TRBJ2-7, with D maybe TRBD1 (5 bases). This clonotype originated in a man over 45 with glioma. Source: PBMCs, taken from a glioma patient whose treatment included an IDH1 peptide vaccine. This CDR3 reads CASSIEALGARPLYYEQYF. The CDR3 bases are TGTGCCAGTAGTATAGAGGCACTTGGGGCGCGCCCCTTATACTACGAGCAGTACTTC.